Below, 27 T cell receptor beta chains from the same sample are listed, as sequenced in a study of PD-L1 blockade in urothelial cancer. TCRdb keeps only in-frame clones here, not all; method: immunoSEQ multiplex PCR. This table holds about 120,000 clones, around 89% found once. Time point of the sample: peripheral blood 6 weeks after treatment start. The sample was PBMCs, taken around atezolizumab (anti-PD-L1) treatment. The receptor set was obtained from a man aged 55 to 70 with urothelial cancer.

V and J are TRBV5-1 and TRBJ2-7, with 7 positions matching TRBD2. V shed 4 bases, J shed 3 bases, and the junction held 4 bases outside the gene matches. CDR1 SGHRS and CDR2 YFSETQ come from the germline V gene. The CDR3 length is 13 residues. The CDR3 protein is CASSRGGVYEQYF. Written as DNA, the CDR3 is TGCGCCAGCAGCCGCGGGGGTGTCTACGAGCAGTACTTC.

The chain is built from TRBV28 and TRBJ2-7; 7 positions match TRBD1. J was trimmed by 4 bases and V by 1 base; bases with no gene match: 13. The V gene's germline CDR1 is MDHEN and CDR2 SYDVKM. The CDR3 length is 17 residues. CDR3 coding DNA: TGTGCCAGCAGTTTATTGGGGCAGGGGGATGGTATTTACGAGCAGTACTTC. This sequence encodes CASSLLGQGDGIYEQYF.

The DNA of the CDR3 is TGTGCCAGTAGTGGGGGGGGAAATCAGCCCCAGCATTTT. It is translated as CASSGGGNQPQHF. The genes are TRBV19 and TRBJ1-5; maybe TRBD1 (5 bases). V was shortened by 5 bases and J by 4 bases, with 9 bases between the two germline ends. The CDR3 is 13 residues long. The germline V gene encodes CDR1 LNHDA and CDR2 SQIVND (reference sequence).

The V gene is TRBV7-9, the J gene TRBJ2-7; tentatively, D is TRBD1 (5 bases). The CDR3 is made up of 14 amino acids. V lost 1 base and J 5 bases, leaving 12 bases between the germline ends. Germline CDR1 is SEHNR and CDR2 is FQNEAQ (reference sequence). The CDR3 spells CASSLDLGADEQYF. The CDR3, as DNA: TGTGCCAGCAGCTTAGACCTTGGGGCGGACGAGCAGTACTTC.

In the case of this clone: The junction does not match germline at one end; this may be a read error. The rearrangement links TRBV7-7 to TRBJ2-2; 7 bases agree with TRBD2. The CDR3 has 14 residues. CDR1 and CDR2 from the germline V gene are SSHAT and FNYEAQ (reference sequence). DNA of the CDR3: TGTGCTAGCAGCTTAGGGGAGGGTCCCGGGGAGCTGTTTTTT. Protein: CASSLGEGPGELFF.

The chain uses TRBV28 and TRBJ1-2, with D perhaps matching TRBD1 (5 bases). This CDR3 spans 13 amino acids. V was pared by 6 bases and J by 7 bases, with 15 bases between. Looked up from germline, CDR1 is MDHEN and CDR2 is SYDVKM. CDR3 sequence (DNA): TGTGCCAGCAGCCCGGGTAGCGGGGGTGGCTACACCTTC. This encodes CASSPGSGGGYTF.

This chain uses TRBV13 with TRBJ2-3; 10 nucleotides agree with TRBD2. Germline lookup yields CDR1 PRHDT and CDR2 FYEKMQ (reference sequence). V lost 2 bases, J lost 2 bases, and 10 bases stayed unmatched. There are 18 residues in the CDR3. The DNA of the CDR3 is TGTGCCAGCAGCTTAACTAGCGGGGAAGGTAGAACCACAGATACGCAGTATTTT. It specifies CASSLTSGEGRTTDTQYF.

The genes are TRBV25-1 and TRBJ2-3; tentatively, D is TRBD2 (5 bases). The CDR3 contains 17 residues. Trimming removed 0 bases from V and 0 bases from J, with 13 bases in between. CDR1 is MGHDK, CDR2 SYGVNS, per germline. CDR3 coding DNA: TGTGCCAGCAGTGAATATAAGACGGGAACTAGCACAGATACGCAGTATTTT. Translated, it gives CASSEYKTGTSTDTQYF.

This chain uses TRBV10-3 with TRBJ1-5, with TRBD1 matching over 8 bases. Germline lookup yields CDR1 ENHRY and CDR2 SYGVKD. Trimming cost V 10 bases and J 5 bases; bases outside gene matches: 10. This CDR3 is built from 14 residues. The CDR3, as DNA: TGTGCCACACTCACCCCAGGGGGCGATCAGCCCCAGCATTTT. Its protein is CATLTPGGDQPQHF.

This sequence joins TRBV9 and TRBJ2-3; 7 bases are shared with TRBD2. With V trimmed by 0 bases and J by 3 bases, 7 bases remained unmatched. Per germline, CDR1 SGDLS and CDR2 YYNGEE. CDR3 length equals 16 residues. In DNA form, the CDR3 reads TGTGCCAGCAGCGTAGGTGGGAGGGCCCGTACAGATACGCAGTATTTT. It encodes CASSVGGRARTDTQYF.

The chain couples TRBV6-1 to TRBJ1-1; TRBD1 matches 9 bases. The junction had 7 bases not matched to a gene; V was cut back by 6 bases and J by 2 bases. The CDR3 length is 15 residues. Germline V gene lookup returns CDR1 MNHNS and CDR2 SASEGT. Written as DNA, the CDR3 is TGTGCCAGCAGCCCGGGACAGGGAGATAACACTGAAGCTTTCTTT. As protein: CASSPGQGDNTEAFF.

The gene calls are TRBV5-1 and TRBJ1-1, with 7 bases fitting TRBD1. The CDR3 sequence is 15 residues long. The V and J ends lost 2 bases and 4 bases, in that order; junction bases with no gene match: 8. Germline lookup yields CDR1 SGHRS and CDR2 YFSETQ. CDR3 residues: CASSLGGPRGTEAFF. The CDR3 region has the DNA TGCGCCAGCAGCTTAGGGGGCCCGAGGGGCACTGAAGCTTTCTTT.

The gene calls are TRBV4-1 and TRBJ1-2; TRBD1 matches 7 bases. Trimming at V came to 0 bases and at J to 7 bases, leaving 8 bases not matched to a gene. Per the germline V gene, CDR1 is MGHRA and CDR2 is YSYEKL. This CDR3 spans 15 amino acids. Written as DNA, the CDR3 is TGCGCCAGCAGCCAAGAAGACAGGGTTGGGGTTGGCTACACCTTC. Its protein is CASSQEDRVGVGYTF.

The CDR3 region is CANLGVGNTIYF. The CDR3 DNA is TGTGCCAACCTTGGAGTTGGAAACACCATATATTTT. The chain is built from TRBV6-1 and TRBJ1-3; the D is unclear. The V gene's germline CDR1 is MNHNS and CDR2 SASEGT. The CDR3 has 12 amino acids. Trimming took 10 bases from V and 3 from J, leaving 10 bases between them.

This sequence joins TRBV7-2 and TRBJ1-3; tentatively, D is TRBD1 (5 bases). CDR1 is SGHTA, CDR2 FQGNSA, per germline. This CDR3 has 15 residues. V shed 1 base and J shed 4 bases, with 11 bases lying between them. The CDR3 loop is CASSLVQGLGNTIYF. The CDR3 DNA follows: TGTGCCAGCAGCTTAGTGCAGGGTCTCGGAAACACCATATATTTT. Drawing the rest from reference TRBV7-2 and TRBJ1-3, the complete variable domain is GAGVSQSPSNKVTEKGKDVELRCDPISGHTALYWYRQSLGQGLEFLIYFQGNSAPDKSGLPSDRFSAERTGGSVSTLTIQRTQQEDSAVYLCASSLVQGLGNTIYFGEGSWLTVV.

The J gene is TRBJ1-5, the V gene TRBV5-8, with D uncertain. Germline values: CDR1 SGHTS, CDR2 YDEGEE. The CDR3 loop spans 13 amino acids. V was trimmed by 3 bases and J by 9 bases, leaving 13 bases between them. The CDR3, as DNA: TGTGCCAGCAGCTCGGACGGGATGGGGCCCCAGCATTTT. Translating it yields CASSSDGMGPQHF.

The chain recombines TRBV7-2 with TRBJ2-7, with TRBD1 matching over 7 bases. With V trimmed by 1 base and J by 5 bases, 8 bases remained unmatched. This CDR3 is 15 amino acids long. Germline CDR1 SGHTA, CDR2 FQGNSA. Here the CDR3 DNA reads TGTGCCAGCAGCTTAGATCGGGACAGCTCTAACGAGCAGTACTTC. Its protein is CASSLDRDSSNEQYF.

This chain links TRBV19 with TRBJ2-1; 8 bases are shared with TRBD1. This CDR3 has 17 amino acids. With V trimmed by 7 bases and J by 4 bases, 15 bases remained unmatched. The germline V gene has CDR1 LNHDA and CDR2 SQIVND (reference sequence). In DNA form, the CDR3 reads TGTGCCAGTACCCAGAGCGGACAGGGAAGATCGTACAATGAGCAGTTCTTC. As protein: CASTQSGQGRSYNEQFF.

This chain links TRBV29-1 with TRBJ2-5; no reliable D call. Germline CDR1 reads SQVTM; CDR2 reads ANQGSEA. CDR3 length equals 9 residues. Trimming stripped 7 bases from V and 4 bases from J, with 4 bases between. The CDR3 is CSAGETQYF. CDR3 nucleotides: TGCAGCGCGGGAGAGACCCAGTACTTC.

The V and J genes are TRBV11-1 and TRBJ2-1; TRBD1 matches 7 bases. Germline values: CDR1 SGHAT, CDR2 FQDESV (reference sequence). V shed 2 bases and J 3 bases; nucleotides not matched to a gene: 4. The CDR3 covers 15 residues. The CDR3 DNA is TGTGCCAGCAGCTTATTCCGGGACAGCTACAATGAGCAGTTCTTC. Encoded protein: CASSLFRDSYNEQFF.

The chain links TRBV5-6 to TRBJ1-2, with D possibly matching TRBD1 (5 bases). CDR1 and CDR2 (germline): SGHDT, YYEEEE. The CDR3 totals 14 residues. V was clipped by 0 bases and J by 4 bases, with 10 bases between them. The CDR3 protein is CASSLGQTTYGYTF. The CDR3 DNA sequence: TGTGCCAGCAGCTTGGGACAGACGACCTATGGCTACACCTTC.

The rearrangement uses TRBV6-1 and TRBJ1-2, with D perhaps TRBD1 (5 bases). Germline CDR1 MNHNS, CDR2 SASEGT. V lost 6 bases, J lost 3 bases, and 5 bases lay in between. The length of the CDR3 is 11 residues. The CDR3 DNA follows: TGTGCCAGCAGCAGGGACTATGGCTACACCTTC. Its protein product is CASSRDYGYTF.

The V and J genes are TRBV19 and TRBJ2-1, with D unclear. The germline V gene has CDR1 LNHDA and CDR2 SQIVND (reference sequence). V was clipped by 5 bases and J by 4 bases, with 12 bases between them. CDR3 length equals 14 residues. CDR3 coding DNA: TGTGCCAGTAGTGTCTCCTCCCCTTACAATGAGCAGTTCTTC. Translated, it gives CASSVSSPYNEQFF.

The chain has TRBV4-1 and TRBJ2-3; 14 bases align to TRBD2. Trimming removed 4 bases from V and 4 bases from J; junction bases left unmatched: 7. The CDR3 loop spans 17 amino acids. The germline CDR1 and CDR2 sequences are MGHRA and YSYEKL. The DNA of the CDR3 is TGCGCCAGCAGCCCGGGACTAGCGGGAGAGTTCGCAGATACGCAGTATTTT. Its translation is CASSPGLAGEFADTQYF.

The CDR3 DNA reads as TGTGCCAGCAGTGTAGGCCGGGGAGAGACCCAGTACTTC. Translating gives CASSVGRGETQYF. The chain recombines TRBV25-1 with TRBJ2-5, with D possibly being TRBD2 (5 bases). The V and J ends lost 4 bases and 4 bases respectively, with 10 bases between them. CDR3 length: 13 residues. In germline, CDR1 is MGHDK, CDR2 SYGVNS.

This chain uses TRBV18 with TRBJ2-1; possibly TRBD2 for D (8 bases). Germline V lookup: CDR1 KGHSH, CDR2 LQKENI. V was trimmed by 3 bases and J by 8 bases, leaving 17 bases between them. The CDR3 has 15 amino acids. The CDR3 region has the DNA TGTGCCAGCTCACCCGACAGGGTCGGGGGGGATGAGCAGTTCTTC. This translates into CASSPDRVGGDEQFF.

This chain joins TRBV7-8 and TRBJ2-7, with a possible D match to TRBD1 (7 bases). Trimming stripped 2 bases from V and 7 bases from J, with 15 bases between. The CDR3 is made up of 14 amino acids. CDR1 SGHVS and CDR2 FQNEAQ come from the germline V gene. CDR3 in DNA: TGTGCCAGCAGCTTAACAGAGGGGGCGGGGGAGCAGTACTTC. The encoded protein is CASSLTEGAGEQYF. The complete variable domain, with remaining parts taken from reference TRBV7-8 and TRBJ2-7, reads GAGVSQSPRYKVAKRGQDVALRCDPISGHVSLFWYQQALGQGPEFLTYFQNEAQLDKSGLPSDRFFAERPEGSVSTLKIQRTQQEDSAVYLCASSLTEGAGEQYFGPGTRLTVT.